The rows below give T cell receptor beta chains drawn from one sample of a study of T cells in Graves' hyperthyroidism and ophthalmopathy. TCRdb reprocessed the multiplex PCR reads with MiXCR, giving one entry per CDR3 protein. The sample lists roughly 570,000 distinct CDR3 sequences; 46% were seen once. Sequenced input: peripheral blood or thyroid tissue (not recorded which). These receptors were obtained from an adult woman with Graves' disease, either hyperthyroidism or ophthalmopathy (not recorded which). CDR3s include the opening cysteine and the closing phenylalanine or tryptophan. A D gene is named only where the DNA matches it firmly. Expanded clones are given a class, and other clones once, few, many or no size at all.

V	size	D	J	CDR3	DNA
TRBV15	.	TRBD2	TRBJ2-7	CATSRDRGGFEQYF	TGTGCCACCAGCAGAGATCGGGGGGGATTCGAGCAGTACTTC
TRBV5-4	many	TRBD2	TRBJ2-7	CASSLSLAGGYEQYF	TGTGCCAGCAGCTTGTCACTAGCGGGAGGTTACGAGCAGTACTTC
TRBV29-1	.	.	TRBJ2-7	CSASGTTHTYEQYF	TGCAGCGCGTCCGGGACAACGCACACCTACGAGCAGTACTTC
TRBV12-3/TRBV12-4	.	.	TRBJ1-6	CASSSVRVNSPLHF	TGTGCCAGCAGTTCCGTCAGGGTTAATTCACCCCTCCACTTT
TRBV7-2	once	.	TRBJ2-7	CASSPSAGRVYEQYF	TGTGCCAGCAGCCCGTCGGCAGGGAGAGTCTACGAGCAGTACTTC
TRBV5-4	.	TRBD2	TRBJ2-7	CASSLAGREAFYEQYF	TGTGCCAGCAGCTTGGCCGGGCGGGAGGCCTTCTACGAGCAGTACTTC
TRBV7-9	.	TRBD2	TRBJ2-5	CASSQDQTSGPQETQYF	TGCGCCAGCAGCCAAGACCAGACTAGCGGCCCTCAAGAGACCCAGTACTTC
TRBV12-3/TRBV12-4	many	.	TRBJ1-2	CAQYETDGYTF	TGTGCCCAATACGAGACGGATGGCTACACCTTC
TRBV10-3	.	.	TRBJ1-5	CASRMGRNQPQHF	TGTGCCAGCAGGATGGGGCGCAATCAGCCCCAGCATTTT
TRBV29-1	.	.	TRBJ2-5	CSVRGGQQETQYF	TGCAGCGTTAGGGGCGGACAGCAAGAGACCCAGTACTTC
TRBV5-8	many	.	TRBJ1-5	CASSPLEQHQPQHF	TGTGCCAGCAGCCCTTTGGAACAGCATCAGCCCCAGCATTTT
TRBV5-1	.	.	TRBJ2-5	CASSPGGGVGQETQYF	TGCGCCAGCAGCCCTGGAGGAGGGGTCGGGCAAGAGACCCAGTACTTC